Sequencing of this T cell receptor (beta chain) was carried out in a study of early T cells in non-severe SARS-CoV-2 infection. As for the study in general: The input, bulk RNA from unsorted whole blood, was sequenced, and chains were unpaired.

The table lists this clonotype with a few counts. Its target is unknown. Overall study findings and caveats: Lookups in VDJdb leaned toward anti-spike CD8 responses and missed private and CD4 specificities.

Germline V gene sequence: CDR1 SGHDT, CDR2 YYEEEE. Germline trimming cut 6 bases from V and 2 bases from J; bases unmatched to any gene: 8. This CDR3 is 14 amino acids long. cDNA molecules, individually, were tagged with unique molecular identifiers. TCRdb reanalysed the 5' RACE reads using MiXCR and keeps one entry per CDR3 protein. The profile covers 87,000 or so distinct CDR3 sequences, with 12% appearing a single time and less than 8.5% taken by the ten largest. Sequenced: whole blood. The TCR originated in an adult who was a healthcare worker with PCR-confirmed SARS-CoV-2 infection or an uninfected control (not recorded which). This chain uses TRBV5-6 with TRBJ2-7, with TRBD2 matching 7 bases. CDR3 loop: CASMGLAVPYEQYF. The CDR3 nucleotides read TGTGCCAGCATGGGGCTAGCGGTTCCCTACGAGCAGTACTTC. The full variable domain, completed using reference TRBV5-6 and TRBJ2-7, is DAGVTQSPTHLIKTRGQQVTLRCSPKSGHDTVSWYQQALGQGPQFIFQYYEEEERQRGNFPDRFSGHQFPNYSSELNVNALLLGDSALYLCASMGLAVPYEQYFGPGTRLTVT.